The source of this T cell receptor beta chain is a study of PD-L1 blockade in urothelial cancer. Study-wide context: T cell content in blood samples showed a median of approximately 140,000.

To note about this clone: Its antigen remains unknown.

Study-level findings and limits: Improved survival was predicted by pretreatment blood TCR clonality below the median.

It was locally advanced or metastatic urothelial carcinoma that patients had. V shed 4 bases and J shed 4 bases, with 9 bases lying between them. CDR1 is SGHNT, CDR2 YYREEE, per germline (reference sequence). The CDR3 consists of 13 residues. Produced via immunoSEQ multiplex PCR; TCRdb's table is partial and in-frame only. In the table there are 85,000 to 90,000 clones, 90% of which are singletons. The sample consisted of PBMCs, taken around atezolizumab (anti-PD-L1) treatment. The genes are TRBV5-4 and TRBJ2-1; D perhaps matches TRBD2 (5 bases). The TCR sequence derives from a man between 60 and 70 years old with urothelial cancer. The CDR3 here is CASSRTEYNEQFF. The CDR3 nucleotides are TGTGCCAGCAGCAGGACTGAATACAATGAGCAGTTCTTC. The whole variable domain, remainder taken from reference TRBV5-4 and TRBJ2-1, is ETGVTQSPTHLIKTRGQQVTLRCSSQSGHNTVSWYQQALGQGPQFIFQYYREEENGRGNFPPRFSGLQFPNYSSELNVNALELDDSALYLCASSRTEYNEQFFGPGTRLTVL.